One TCR beta chain is described in this entry. What it recognizes is unknown. This CDR3 contains 16 residues. V was pared by 4 bases and J by 5 bases, with 5 bases of the junction left unmatched. Germline lookup yields CDR1 ENHRY and CDR2 SYGVKD. The data originate from a study of T-cell memory formation after mild COVID-19. Background on the study: TCR clusters mostly belonged to single donors. Study observations and caveats: Among CD4+ contracting clones, most were CM and EM, and CD8+ ones EMRA. Clones contracting over day 15 to 85 were CD4/CD8 balanced, with later expanders leaning CD4+.

Amplification by 5'RACE using constant-segment primers produced TCR alpha and TCR beta cDNA libraries that carried sample barcodes and UMIs. TCRdb recomputed calls from the 5' RACE reads with MiXCR, one row per CDR3 protein. The sample carries 500,000 to 550,000 distinct CDR3 sequences, around 20% recorded once. The chain carries TRBV10-3 and TRBJ2-5, with 15 nucleotides matching TRBD2. The sequencing input was PBMCs or a T cell subset sorted from them (not recorded which). This TCR was recovered from an adult woman who had mild COVID-19 (a few samples of this study predate the infection). Cell type and time point are not known. The CDR3 nucleotides read TGTGCCATCAGTGGGACTAGCGGGGGGGCCACGGAGACCCAGTACTTC. As protein: CAISGTSGGATETQYF.